This T cell receptor (beta chain) was recovered during a study of blood T cell repertoires in COVID-19. At the level of the study: From T cells, B-cell-depleted T cells, or PBMCs came the material, which was cDNA or gDNA.

In germline, CDR1 is MDHEN, CDR2 SYDVKM. V was trimmed by 2 bases and J by 3 bases, leaving 11 bases between them. The CDR3 sequence is 15 residues long. Clones were read by immunoSEQ multiplex PCR, and TCRdb kept only the in-frame ones, dropping some. This sample has hundreds of thousands of clones; around 87% occur once, and the top ten carry 1.7%. This TCR derives from a woman aged 18-29 years with acute COVID-19. The chain is built from TRBV28 and TRBJ1-5; TRBD1 is a possible D gene (6 bases). Sequenced sample: PBMCs or T cells enriched from blood (not recorded which). The CDR3 here is CASSLQQGFNQPQHF. The CDR3 region has the DNA TGTGCCAGCAGTTTACAACAGGGTTTCAATCAGCCCCAGCATTTT.